The sequence of this T cell receptor beta chain was determined in a study of shared clonotypes between healthy human individuals (dated by TCRdb to the early 2020s). A note on the overall study: The cohort comprised two women and three men aged 18 to 49 years. Blood TCR repertoires of five healthy adults were deeply sequenced to estimate repertoire size and the extent of clonotype sharing between individuals. Each donor's leukapheresis produced roughly between roughly 0.85 and 10 billion PBMCs. For each donor, three plates each were used for CD4 naive and CD4 memory, two plates were used for CD8 naive, and one plate was used for CD8 memory. Different laboratories and diverse techniques were used to prepare libraries and sequence TCR repertoires, to increase sequencing depth and limit assay-specific biases.

This clone was seen once. It lacks a known antigen. No base qualities exist here, and no much larger clone lies one base off it. Donors were healthy HIV-negative adults with no recently reported acute infections or vaccinations. Only Caucasian adults living in Nashville, Tennessee, USA were represented among the donors. CD4+ T cells were enriched by magnetic negative selection; naive cells were then positively selected on CD45RA, and the negative fraction formed the memory subset. Blood was collected by leukapheresis, and PBMCs were isolated by Ficoll-Histopaque density gradient centrifugation and then cryopreserved in liquid nitrogen vapor phase. Analytical flow cytometry was used to check the purity and quantity of each magnetically sorted T cell population. Each sorted fraction had its genomic DNA isolated and then quantified by UV absorbance on a Nanodrop 2000c. V sheds 1 base and J sheds 3 bases, leaving 13 bases between their ends. The cysteine opens and the phenylalanine closes a CDR3 of 15 amino acids. The retained sequence is limited to the CDR3, 45 bases, with the frame set at the first base. The germline V gene sets CDR1 to SGHAT and CDR2 to FQNNGV.

Using the deep immunoSEQ assay, multiplex PCR amplified TCR CDR3 regions from genomic DNA. Extracted genomic DNA from each cell subset was spread evenly across all wells of several immunoSEQ 96-well plates, with each plate serving as a replicate. For sorted subsets, about 0.2 ug genomic DNA, equal to 25,000 to 35,000 T cell genomes, was loaded into each replicate PCR. The purified libraries were quantified using a Qubit 3.0 fluorometer, sized with a Bioanalyzer 2100, and then quantified again using the KAPA Library Quantification kit. Every immunoSEQ 96-well plate was sequenced on a dedicated single-read 150-cycle Illumina NextSeq 550 flow cell. In the authors' own workflow: Because the immunoSEQ output held only junctional sequences and lacked quality scores, the filtering could not match the filtering applied to full-length reads. To assign V/J genes and CDR3, sequences were annotated using PyIR, a Python wrapper for IgBLAST v1.9, with IMGT germline references. Reads were filtered out if the reads had weak V/J assignments (E-value above 1e-6), no CDR3, stop codons, out-of-frame junctions, or ambiguous translated residues. V3J clonotypes were defined as sequences sharing an identical inferred V gene, J gene, and CDR3 amino acid sequence. To compute the percentage overlap between repertoires, the number of shared unique clonotypes was divided by the size of the smaller repertoire. Richness of each repertoire was evaluated using RTK rarefaction, the Chao1 estimator, and Recon v2.1 estimates of unobserved clonotypes. For all TCRbeta clonotypes obtained by the gDNA method from several donors, generation probabilities were computed with OLGA. Imported from immuneACCESS, the table was reduced by TCRdb to in-frame sequences with V and J called. These copies leave out some clones; in studies compared against another copy, an unresolved V gene accounts for under half, and the cause of the remainder is not known. Clone size and V and J calls were adopted from that table, with D and trimming inferred from the DNA. This sample lists 2 million to 3 million clones; over 85% were detected once. Of the sample, 0.36% is held by the ten largest clones.

Study-wide findings and limitations: Rarefaction of sorted-subset datasets indicated incomplete sequencing despite the large sequencing depth. The small number of donors limited the genetic and exposure-history diversity represented. Sampling was restricted to blood, and TCR repertoires in tissues likely differ from the TCR repertoires found in blood. Pairwise subsampling led to the expectation that sequencing depth would affect the degree of clonotype sharing among donors. Across four donors, approximately 4.9% of naive CD4, roughly 3.8% of naive CD8, about 2% of memory CD4, and approximately 0.4% of memory CD8 clonotypes were shared. Compared with non-shared clonotypes, the clonotypes found in all four sorted-subset donors had higher generation probabilities. Naive subsets generally had larger estimated clonotype richness than memory subsets.

This clonotype was sampled from a young man in good health. Some clones in this sample may be carry-over from other donors' samples. The chain joins TRBV11-2 to TRBJ2-7; TRBD2 could be the D gene, as 6 bases match. Sequencing was done on a sample of naive CD4+ T cells from PBMCs. The label giving this sample's cell subset or site can be read as: CD45RA+ positively selected. The nucleotides read TGTGCCAGCAGCTTAGGTAGCGGAGTAATCTACGAGCAGTACTTC. It codes for CASSLGSGVIYEQYF.